Listed below are T cell receptor beta chains from one sample, sequenced in a study of CD8+ T cells in alopecia areata. Here immunoSEQ multiplex PCR was the method, and the copy in TCRdb shows in-frame clones only, minus some. The data contain 100,000 to 150,000 clones, about two fifths of them singletons. Specimen: CD4+ T cells sorted from blood. These receptors were obtained from a human donor with alopecia areata. Each CDR3 is given with its conserved first and last residue. D genes are given only for firm matches. A clone size is listed for some rows: how often the clone was seen (once, few, many), or a class if it is expanded.

J gene: TRBJ2-3; V gene: TRBV7-2; clone size: .; D gene: .; CDR3 DNA: TGTGCCAGCAGCTTAGATTCTCGGCGGGATACGCAGTATTTT; CDR3 protein: CASSLDSRRDTQYF
J gene: TRBJ2-5; V gene: TRBV7-2; clone size: .; D gene: .; CDR3 DNA: TGTGCCAGCAGCCAGCGACATGCCCAAGAGACCCAGTACTTC; CDR3 protein: CASSQRHAQETQYF
J gene: TRBJ1-5; V gene: TRBV30; clone size: .; D gene: .; CDR3 DNA: TGTGCCTGGAATCGCGGGGGCAATCAGCCCCAGCATTTT; CDR3 protein: CAWNRGGNQPQHF
J gene: TRBJ2-7; V gene: TRBV2; clone size: .; D gene: .; CDR3 DNA: TGTGCCAGCAGGCCCGGGATCTCTGCCTACGAGCAGTACTTC; CDR3 protein: CASRPGISAYEQYF
J gene: TRBJ2-7; V gene: TRBV5-1; clone size: few; D gene: .; CDR3 DNA: TGCGCCAGCAGCCCTCCCGGGACGAGGCAGTACTTC; CDR3 protein: CASSPPGTRQYF
J gene: TRBJ2-3; V gene: TRBV28; clone size: few; D gene: .; CDR3 DNA: TGTGCCAGCAGAGGACAGCTCCATACGCAGTATTTT; CDR3 protein: CASRGQLHTQYF
J gene: TRBJ2-4; V gene: TRBV29-1; clone size: few; D gene: TRBD1; CDR3 DNA: TGCAGCGTTGCCCCAGGGGGATCGAACATTCAGTACTTC; CDR3 protein: CSVAPGGSNIQYF
J gene: TRBJ2-7; V gene: TRBV28; clone size: .; D gene: .; CDR3 DNA: TGTGCCAGCAGTGGCTACGAGCAGTACTTC; CDR3 protein: CASSGYEQYF
J gene: TRBJ2-7; V gene: TRBV29-1; clone size: .; D gene: .; CDR3 DNA: TGCAGCGTTGAGCCGACCACGTTCTACGAGCAGTACTTC; CDR3 protein: CSVEPTTFYEQYF
J gene: TRBJ2-3; V gene: TRBV18; clone size: .; D gene: TRBD1; CDR3 DNA: TGTGCCAGCTCACCTGGTACAGGGGGAGATACGCAGTATTTT; CDR3 protein: CASSPGTGGDTQYF
J gene: TRBJ2-7; V gene: TRBV5-4; clone size: .; D gene: TRBD1; CDR3 DNA: TGTGCCAGCAGCCCCAACAGGGGAAACTACGAGCAGTACTTC; CDR3 protein: CASSPNRGNYEQYF
J gene: TRBJ1-4; V gene: TRBV30; clone size: few; D gene: .; CDR3 DNA: TGTGCCTGGCGTCTGCAGGGGCTGGGGGAAAAACTGTTTTTT; CDR3 protein: CAWRLQGLGEKLFF
J gene: TRBJ2-7; V gene: TRBV29-1; clone size: .; D gene: .; CDR3 DNA: TGCAGCGCCTCTCTGGGGGGATACGAGCAGTACTTC; CDR3 protein: CSASLGGYEQYF
J gene: TRBJ2-7; V gene: TRBV29-1; clone size: .; D gene: .; CDR3 DNA: TGCAGCGTTGCACTCACCGGGGACGAGCAGTACTTC; CDR3 protein: CSVALTGDEQYF
J gene: TRBJ2-1; V gene: TRBV5-1; clone size: .; D gene: TRBD1; CDR3 DNA: TGCGCCAGCAGCTTGGAAGCGAGAGGTACAGGGGAGTTCTTC; CDR3 protein: CASSLEARGTGEFF
J gene: TRBJ2-4; V gene: TRBV5-6; clone size: .; D gene: .; CDR3 DNA: TGTGCCAGCAGCCGGAGGACCCCCCAGGACATTCAGTACTTC; CDR3 protein: CASSRRTPQDIQYF
J gene: TRBJ2-5; V gene: TRBV7-3; clone size: .; D gene: TRBD2; CDR3 DNA: TGTGCCAGCAGCCTAATGGGACTAGCGGGAGAGACCCAGTACTTC; CDR3 protein: CASSLMGLAGETQYF
J gene: TRBJ2-4; V gene: TRBV28; clone size: .; D gene: .; CDR3 DNA: TGTGCCAGCAGTTTGAGGGCGGCCAAAAACATTCAGTACTTC; CDR3 protein: CASSLRAAKNIQYF
J gene: TRBJ1-5; V gene: TRBV28; clone size: few; D gene: TRBD1; CDR3 DNA: TGTGCCAGCAGTTCAGGGGGACAGCCCCAGCATTTT; CDR3 protein: CASSSGGQPQHF
J gene: TRBJ1-1; V gene: TRBV7-2; clone size: .; D gene: TRBD1; CDR3 DNA: TGTGCCAGCAGCTACCCCAGGGGGCTTGGAGAAGCTTTCTTT; CDR3 protein: CASSYPRGLGEAFF
J gene: TRBJ1-1; V gene: TRBV6-6; clone size: .; D gene: .; CDR3 DNA: TGTGCCAGCAATTCGGGGAGAACTGAAGCTTTCTTT; CDR3 protein: CASNSGRTEAFF
J gene: TRBJ2-6; V gene: TRBV5-1; clone size: .; D gene: .; CDR3 DNA: TGCGCCAGCAGCTTGACAGGGACCTCTGGGGCCAACGTCCTGACTTTC; CDR3 protein: CASSLTGTSGANVLTF
J gene: TRBJ2-4; V gene: TRBV7-9; clone size: few; D gene: TRBD2; CDR3 DNA: TGTGCCATGGGAGGGGAGCCAGCAGGCAAAAACATTCAGTACTTC; CDR3 protein: CAMGGEPAGKNIQYF
J gene: TRBJ2-7; V gene: TRBV2; clone size: .; D gene: .; CDR3 DNA: TGTGCCAGCAGCCGAGGACGGACTCTGGGCGAGCAGTACTTC; CDR3 protein: CASSRGRTLGEQYF
J gene: TRBJ2-7; V gene: TRBV2; clone size: .; D gene: .; CDR3 DNA: TGTGCCAGCAACGTCCGACCCCCGATCGAGCAGTACTTC; CDR3 protein: CASNVRPPIEQYF
J gene: TRBJ2-1; V gene: TRBV28; clone size: .; D gene: .; CDR3 DNA: TGTGCCAGCCTAGGCGGGGACTCCTACAATGAGCAGTTCTTC; CDR3 protein: CASLGGDSYNEQFF
J gene: TRBJ1-1; V gene: TRBV2; clone size: .; D gene: .; CDR3 DNA: TGTGCCAGCAGTGTGGCAGGCGCCCCGAACACTGAAGCTTTCTTT; CDR3 protein: CASSVAGAPNTEAFF
J gene: TRBJ2-7; V gene: TRBV2; clone size: few; D gene: TRBD1; CDR3 DNA: TGTGCCAGCAGAGGGGGACAGTCCTACGAGCAGTACTTC; CDR3 protein: CASRGGQSYEQYF
J gene: TRBJ2-2; V gene: TRBV29-1; clone size: .; D gene: TRBD2; CDR3 DNA: TGCAGCGTGGCTCGGACTAGCGGGAATCTAAGGGGTACCGGGGAGCTGTTTTTT; CDR3 protein: CSVARTSGNLRGTGELFF